What follows describes a single T cell receptor beta chain. The data belong to a study of cytomegalovirus exposure and HLA in healthy donors. In the PCR, 60 Vbeta and 13 Jbeta primers were used. Some clones are missing from TCRdb's copy, which holds only in-frame ones; the method was immunoSEQ multiplex PCR. This table has over 130,000 clones, more than 75% appearing once. CDR3 length: 13 amino acids. Trimming stripped 4 bases from V and 0 bases from J, with 7 bases between. CDR1 is ENHRY and CDR2 is SYGVKD in the germline V gene. The origin of this receptor is a woman between 40 and 55 years old in good health and CMV-seropositive. Sequences were obtained from PBMCs. V gene TRBV10-3 combines with J gene TRBJ2-7; D gene ambiguous. The CDR3, as DNA: TGTGCCATCAGTGGCGGATCCTCCTACGAGCAGTACTTC. Translation gives CAISGGSSYEQYF.